The 15 T cell receptor beta chains reported below all come from one sample, sequenced in a study of T cells in tuberculosis. Sequenced by immunoSEQ multiplex PCR; TCRdb stores in-frame clones only, minus some. The top ten clones hold approximately 2.3% of a sample with about 34,000 clones, around 90% of them seen once. The time point was: new active TB diagnosis, blood taken before or within 7 days of starting treatment. Sequencing used PBMCs, obtained at tuberculosis diagnosis. These receptors all come from an adult with tuberculosis.

This chain uses TRBV10-1 with TRBJ1-1, with TRBD1 matching 10 bases. Germline loops: CDR1 WNHNN, CDR2 SYGVQD (reference sequence). The length of the CDR3 is 15 residues. Losses at the gene ends were 5 bases for V and 6 bases for J; bases not matched to a gene: 9. The CDR3, as DNA: TGCGCCAGCAGTATGACAGGGGGCGCTGAGGCTGAAGCTTTCTTT. This encodes CASSMTGGAEAEAFF.

This sequence joins TRBV4-2 and TRBJ1-5; the D gene is possibly TRBD1 (5 bases). Trimming took off 0 bases at V and 2 bases at J, with 11 bases between the two ends. Germline CDR1 LGHNA, CDR2 YNFKEQ. The CDR3 totals 16 residues. The CDR3 coding sequence is TGTGCCAGCAGCCAAGAGCAGGGTTCTGGCAATCAGCCCCAGCATTTT. It translates to CASSQEQGSGNQPQHF.

The chain recombines TRBV15 with TRBJ1-6; 12 nucleotides agree with TRBD1. Per germline, CDR1 LNHNV and CDR2 YYDKDF (reference sequence). J was trimmed by 7 bases and V by 3 bases; bases with no gene match: 16. The CDR3 is 20 amino acids. The CDR3 is CATSRKTPGQGASKNSPLHF. The CDR3 DNA follows: TGTGCCACCAGCAGGAAGACCCCGGGACAGGGGGCGTCTAAAAATTCACCCCTCCACTTT. Supplemented by reference TRBV15 and TRBJ1-6, the full variable domain reads DAMVIQNPRYQVTQFGKPVTLSCSQTLNHNVMYWYQQKSSQAPKLLFHYYDKDFNNEADTPDNFQSRRPNTSFCFLDIRSPGLGDTAMYLCATSRKTPGQGASKNSPLHFGNGTRLTVT.

V gene TRBV7-8 combines with J gene TRBJ2-7, with 8 positions matching TRBD1. Germline V CDR1 and CDR2: SGHVS, FQNEAQ. V shed 6 bases and J 7 bases; nucleotides not matched to a gene: 14. CDR3 length equals 15 residues. CDR3 sequence reads: CASRSSGTGLTEQYV. The CDR3 DNA follows: TGTGCCAGCAGGTCCTCCGGGACAGGCCTTACAGAGCAGTACGTC.

This chain joins TRBV21-1 and TRBJ1-1. TRBV21-1 is annotated as a pseudogene. This CDR3 is 16 amino acids long. The CDR3 spells CASSKGPGGKNTEAFF. The CDR3 coding sequence is TGTGCCAGCAGCAAAGGACCTGGGGGGAAGAACACTGAAGCTTTCTTT.

The rearrangement joins TRBV7-7 to TRBJ2-3, with 8 nucleotides matching TRBD2. The length of the CDR3 is 17 residues. In germline, CDR1 is SSHAT, CDR2 FNYEAQ (reference sequence). The V and J ends lost 4 bases and 5 bases, in that order; junction bases with no gene match: 14. The CDR3 sequence is CASSSGLGGGPKDTQYF. CDR3 DNA: TGTGCCAGCAGCTCAGGTCTGGGCGGGGGGCCAAAAGATACGCAGTATTTT. The complete variable domain, with remaining parts taken from reference TRBV7-7 and TRBJ2-3, reads GAGVSQSPRYKVTKRGQDVTLRCDPISSHATLYWYQQALGQGPEFLTYFNYEAQPDKSGLPSDRFSAERPEGSISTLTIQRTEQRDSAMYRCASSSGLGGGPKDTQYFGPGTRLTVL.

V gene TRBV25-1 combines with J gene TRBJ2-1, with D tentatively TRBD1 (7 bases). Germline V gene sequence: CDR1 MGHDK, CDR2 SYGVNS. This CDR3 contains 12 residues. V lost 3 bases to trimming and J lost 12 bases, with 12 bases between them. The CDR3 reads CASSEPGGSQFF. Here the CDR3 DNA reads TGTGCCAGCAGTGAGCCAGGGGGGTCGCAGTTCTTC.

This chain uses TRBV30 with TRBJ1-6, with D unclear. This CDR3 contains 12 residues. Trimming cost V 1 base and J 13 bases, with 11 bases left between them. Germline V gene data show CDR1 as GTSNPN and CDR2 as SVGIG (reference sequence). CDR3 DNA: TGTGCCTGGAGTGATTCGTATTTTCCCCTCCACTTT. Translated, it gives CAWSDSYFPLHF.

This clone was found once. The chain combines TRBV12-5 with TRBJ2-1; 12 bases map to TRBD2. This CDR3 spans 18 amino acids. V gave up 4 bases and J gave up 7 bases; unmatched junction bases: 14. Germline V gene lookup returns CDR1 LGHNT and CDR2 FRNRAP. The CDR3 DNA follows: TGTGCTAGTGGTTCGCAACCTCTCCTAGCGGGGGGGCCAAATGAGCAGTTCTTC. Protein sequence: CASGSQPLLAGGPNEQFF.

The chain joins TRBV21-1 to TRBJ2-3; the table's D call, TRBD1, was not checked against the DNA. TRBV21-1 constitutes a pseudogene. CDR3 length: 16 amino acids. CDR3 in amino acids: CASSKGRVARADTQYF. The CDR3 DNA follows: TGTGCCAGCAGCAAAGGAAGGGTCGCCAGGGCAGATACGCAGTATTTT.

This rearrangement joins TRBV6-4 to TRBJ1-1, with 8 bases matching TRBD1. After removal of 4 bases from V and 4 bases from J, the junction contained 8 bases not matched to a gene. CDR1 MRHNA and CDR2 SNTAGT come from the germline V gene. The CDR3 covers 15 residues. CDR3 DNA: TGTGCCAGCAGTGGAGACAGGGGAGTTGGCACTGAAGCTTTCTTT. This sequence encodes CASSGDRGVGTEAFF.

The chain combines TRBV27 with TRBJ1-2; maybe TRBD1 (5 bases). Germline V gene lookup returns CDR1 MNHEY and CDR2 SMNVEV (reference sequence). Trimming removed 3 bases at V and 0 bases at J, with 8 bases between. The CDR3 is made up of 14 amino acids. The CDR3, as DNA: TGTGCCAGCAGTTTCTACAGGCCTAACTATGGCTACACCTTC. Its protein product is CASSFYRPNYGYTF.

The chain recombines TRBV4-1 with TRBJ2-1; 14 bases map to TRBD2. The length of the CDR3 is 13 residues. Germline CDR1 is MGHRA and CDR2 is YSYEKL. J lost 13 bases, V lost 3 bases, and 2 bases had no gene match. The CDR3 here is CASSQGLAGAQFF. CDR3 in DNA: TGCGCCAGCAGCCAGGGACTAGCGGGGGCTCAGTTCTTC.

In its sample, this clone was seen once. The chain couples TRBV28 to TRBJ2-1, with D possibly TRBD2 on 5 matching bases. This CDR3 is built from 15 residues. Germline values: CDR1 MDHEN, CDR2 SYDVKM. V was shortened by 5 bases and J by 1 base, with 12 bases between the two germline ends. The CDR3 DNA reads as TGTGCCAGCAGTCCATCCGGGGTGTCCTACAATGAGCAGTTCTTC. Its protein is CASSPSGVSYNEQFF.

The rearrangement links TRBV6-1 to TRBJ1-5, with TRBD1 matching over 10 bases. Unmatched junction bases numbered 5, after V lost 2 bases and J lost 7 bases. CDR1 is MNHNS, CDR2 SASEGT, per germline. The CDR3 sequence is 15 residues long. The CDR3 DNA sequence: TGTGCCAGCAGTGAATTGACAGGGGGCGGGCAGCCCCAGCATTTT. The encoded protein is CASSELTGGGQPQHF.